The subject of this entry is one T cell receptor (beta chain). This entry comes from a study of control samples from healthy donors and cancer patients. Germline V gives CDR1 SGHRS, CDR2 YFSETQ. CDR3 length equals 14 residues. The V gene lost 0 bases and the J gene lost 3 bases, with 10 bases spanning the gap. Profiled with immunoSEQ multiplex PCR; TCRdb holds only in-frame clones, not every one. The sample has about 26,000 clones; approximately 85% are singletons. Sequencing was performed on PBMCs. The chain is built from TRBV5-1 and TRBJ2-7; D is perhaps TRBD1 (6 bases). This receptor was taken from a woman aged 60-75 years with head and neck cancer. CDR3 region: CASSLGGTNYEQYF. CDR3 nucleotide sequence: TGCGCCAGCAGCTTGGGAGGGACAAACTACGAGCAGTACTTC.